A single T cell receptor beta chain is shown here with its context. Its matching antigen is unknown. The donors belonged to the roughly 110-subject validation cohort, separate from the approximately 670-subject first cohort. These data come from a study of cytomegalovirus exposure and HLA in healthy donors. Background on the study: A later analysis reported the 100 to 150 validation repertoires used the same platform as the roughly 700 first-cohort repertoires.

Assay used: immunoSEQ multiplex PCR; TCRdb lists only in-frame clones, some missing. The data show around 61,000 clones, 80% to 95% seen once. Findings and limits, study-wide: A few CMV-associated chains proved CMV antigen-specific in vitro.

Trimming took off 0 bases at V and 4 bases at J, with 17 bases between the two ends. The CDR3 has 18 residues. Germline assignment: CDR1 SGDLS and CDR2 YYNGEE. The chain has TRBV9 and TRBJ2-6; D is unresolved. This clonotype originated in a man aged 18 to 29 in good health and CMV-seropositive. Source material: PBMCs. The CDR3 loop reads CASSVGAVGSFGANVLTF. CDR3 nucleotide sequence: TGTGCCAGCAGCGTAGGGGCAGTAGGCTCCTTCGGGGCCAACGTCCTGACTTTC.